These T cell receptor beta chains were read from a single sample in a study of PD-1 blockade in classical Hodgkin lymphoma. The protocol was immunoSEQ multiplex PCR, while the TCRdb copy is restricted to in-frame clones and leaves out a portion. The data show 21,000 or so clones, 65% to 75% seen once. The sequencing used peripheral blood mononuclear cells (PBMCs), collected at baseline. The receptors were sampled from a human donor with classical Hodgkin lymphoma. The CDR3 runs from the conserved cysteine through the conserved F or W.

J: TRBJ1-1
V: TRBV5-1
CDR3: CASSLQGQGEAFF

J: TRBJ1-4
V: TRBV5-1
CDR3: CASSAGTVGNEKLFF

J: TRBJ1-1
V: TRBV19
CDR3: CATGRSNTEAFF

J: TRBJ2-5
V: TRBV5-1
CDR3: CASSVRPGQGTETQYF

J: TRBJ1-2
V: TRBV6-5
CDR3: CASSYGQGGGYTF

J: TRBJ1-3
V: TRBV10-3
CDR3: CAITGGNTIYF

J: TRBJ2-3
V: TRBV14
CDR3: CASSQRDRAGLDTQYF

J: TRBJ2-2
V: TRBV4-3
CDR3: CASSQDPGRGTGELFF

J: TRBJ1-1
V: TRBV5-1
CDR3: CASSFGQGLNTEAFF

J: TRBJ1-3
V: TRBV4-3
CDR3: CASSQGARLGNTIYF

J: TRBJ2-7
V: TRBV6-5
CDR3: CASREVYEQYF

J: TRBJ2-1
V: TRBV27
CDR3: CASSSYSSPKRNNEQFF

J: TRBJ1-5
V: TRBV7-2
CDR3: CASSLDVGSNQPQHF

J: TRBJ2-1
V: TRBV1
CDR3: CTSSQALAGGPLYEQFF

J: TRBJ2-2
V: TRBV27
CDR3: CATRQGANTGELFF

J: TRBJ1-3
V: TRBV9
CDR3: CASSADSDPIYF

J: TRBJ2-7
V: TRBV5-1
CDR3: CASSLGLASGYEQYF

J: TRBJ1-4
V: TRBV29-1
CDR3: CSVATSWGEKLFF

J: TRBJ1-4
V: TRBV10-3
CDR3: CAISDYGGSNEKLFF

J: TRBJ2-5
V: TRBV5-5
CDR3: CASSLEGVWETQYF

J: TRBJ2-1
V: TRBV19
CDR3: CASSGGPHGEQFF

J: TRBJ2-2
V: TRBV19
CDR3: CASSIERGSGLAGELFF

J: TRBJ2-3
V: TRBV7-2
CDR3: CASSLGGLTDTQYF

J: TRBJ1-1
V: TRBV4-2
CDR3: CASSLGNDGQGGNTEAFF

J: TRBJ2-2
V: TRBV29-1
CDR3: CSVEDSRGELFF

J: TRBJ2-2
V: TRBV5-4
CDR3: CASSQGEGNTGELFF

J: TRBJ2-4
V: TRBV7-9
CDR3: CASSLGSQGVNIQYF

J: TRBJ1-1
V: TRBV2
CDR3: CASSENTEAFF

J: TRBJ2-1
V: TRBV29-1
CDR3: CSVERVGQGAWTEQFF

J: TRBJ1-1
V: TRBV20-1
CDR3: CSAILNTEAFF

J: TRBJ2-7
V: TRBV5-8
CDR3: CASSLSTGYEQYF

J: TRBJ1-1
V: TRBV7-9
CDR3: CASSLAGRLNTEAFF

J: TRBJ1-2
V: TRBV28
CDR3: CASSQGWYYGYTF

J: TRBJ2-7
V: TRBV5-1
CDR3: CASSLSRGVGEQYF

J: TRBJ1-1
V: TRBV20-1
CDR3: CSARIVSEAFF

J: TRBJ1-3
V: TRBV4-3
CDR3: CASSQDLGQGGNTIYF

J: TRBJ2-1
V: TRBV7-2
CDR3: CASRDPLAGESYNEQFF

J: TRBJ2-3
V: TRBV25-1
CDR3: CASSEYLESDTQYF

J: TRBJ1-6
V: TRBV12-5
CDR3: CASGLVLSTALRSSYNSPLHF

J: TRBJ1-4
V: TRBV11-2
CDR3: CASSFAGTGDEKLFF

J: TRBJ2-1
V: TRBV7-9
CDR3: CASSGEVSQFF

J: TRBJ1-5
V: TRBV29-1
CDR3: CSVQSGQGAYQPQHF

J: TRBJ2-5
V: TRBV11-2
CDR3: CASSVRGLTQYF

J: TRBJ2-1
V: TRBV27
CDR3: CASSFNLASHNEQFF